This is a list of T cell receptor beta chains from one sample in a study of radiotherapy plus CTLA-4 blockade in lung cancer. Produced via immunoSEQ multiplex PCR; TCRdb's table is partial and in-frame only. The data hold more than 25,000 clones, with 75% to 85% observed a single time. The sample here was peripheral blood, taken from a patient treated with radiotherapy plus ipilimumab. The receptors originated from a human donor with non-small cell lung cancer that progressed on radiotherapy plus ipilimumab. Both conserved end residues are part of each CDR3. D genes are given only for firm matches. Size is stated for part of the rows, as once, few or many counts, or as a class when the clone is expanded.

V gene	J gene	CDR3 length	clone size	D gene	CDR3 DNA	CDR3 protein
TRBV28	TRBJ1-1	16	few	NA	TGTGCCAGCAGTTTATCCCTACAGGACTTGAACACTGAAGCTTTCTTT	CASSLSLQDLNTEAFF
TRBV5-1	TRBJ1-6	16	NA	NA	TGCGCCAGCAGCTTGGTGGGACCCGAGGGAAATTCACCCCTCCACTTT	CASSLVGPEGNSPLHF
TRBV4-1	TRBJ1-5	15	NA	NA	TGCGCCAGCAGCCAAGATCGACAGAAAAATCAGCCCCAGCATTTT	CASSQDRQKNQPQHF
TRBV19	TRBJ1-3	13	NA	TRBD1	TGTGCCACCCATACAGGGGCTGGAAACACCATATATTTT	CATHTGAGNTIYF
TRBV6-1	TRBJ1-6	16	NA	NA	TGTGCCAGCAGTGACGCCGGGACTGACTATAATTCACCCCTCCACTTT	CASSDAGTDYNSPLHF
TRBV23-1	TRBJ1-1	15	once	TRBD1	TGCGCCAGCAGTCAACAGGGGGAAGAAAACACTGAAGCTTTCTTT	CASSQQGEENTEAFF
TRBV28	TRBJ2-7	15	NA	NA	TGTGCCAGCAGTCGACAGGGGAGCGGGACCCACGAGCAGTACTTC	CASSRQGSGTHEQYF
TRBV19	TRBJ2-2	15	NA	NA	TGTGCCAGTAGTTCGAAGGGACCCTACACCGGGGAGCTGTTTTTT	CASSSKGPYTGELFF
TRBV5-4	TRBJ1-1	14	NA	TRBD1	TGTGCCAGCAGCGAAGGGACAGAGAACACTGAAGCTTTCTTT	CASSEGTENTEAFF
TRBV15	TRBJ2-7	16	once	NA	TGTGCCACCAGCAGAGATACGGGCAGGGTGACTAACGAGCAGTACTTC	CATSRDTGRVTNEQYF
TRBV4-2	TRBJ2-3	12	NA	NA	TGTGCCAGCAGCCCAGGCACAGATACGCAGTATTTT	CASSPGTDTQYF
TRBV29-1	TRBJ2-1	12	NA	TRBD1	TGCAGCTTCGGGACAGGGTTGAGTGAGCAGTTCTTC	CSFGTGLSEQFF
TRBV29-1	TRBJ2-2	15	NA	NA	TGCAGCGTTGTTCTACAGGGCAAAAACACCGGGGAGCTGTTTTTT	CSVVLQGKNTGELFF
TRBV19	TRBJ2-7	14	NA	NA	TGTGCCAGTAGTAATAGGGCAGGGAACCACGAGCAGTACTTC	CASSNRAGNHEQYF
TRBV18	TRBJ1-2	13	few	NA	TGTGCCAGCTCACCAACCAGGGAAATTGGCTACACCTTC	CASSPTREIGYTF